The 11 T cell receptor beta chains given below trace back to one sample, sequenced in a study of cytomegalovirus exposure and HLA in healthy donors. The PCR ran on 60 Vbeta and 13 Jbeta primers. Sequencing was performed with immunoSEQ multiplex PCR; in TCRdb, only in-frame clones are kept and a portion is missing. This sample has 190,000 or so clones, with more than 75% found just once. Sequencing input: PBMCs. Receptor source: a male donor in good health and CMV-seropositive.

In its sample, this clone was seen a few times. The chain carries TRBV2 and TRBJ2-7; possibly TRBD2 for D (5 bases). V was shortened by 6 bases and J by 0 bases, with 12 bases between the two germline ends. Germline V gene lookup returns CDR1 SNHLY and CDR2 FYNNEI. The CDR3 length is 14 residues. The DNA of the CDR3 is TGTGCCAGCAGCGAGGGCTCCCTCTCCTACGAGCAGTACTTC. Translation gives CASSEGSLSYEQYF.

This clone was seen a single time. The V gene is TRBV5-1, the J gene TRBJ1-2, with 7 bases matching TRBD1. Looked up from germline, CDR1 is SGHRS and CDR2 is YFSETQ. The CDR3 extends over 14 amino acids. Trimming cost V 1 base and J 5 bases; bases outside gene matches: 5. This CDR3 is CASSLSGTAYGYTF. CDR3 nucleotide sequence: TGCGCCAGCAGCTTGTCCGGGACAGCATATGGCTACACCTTC.

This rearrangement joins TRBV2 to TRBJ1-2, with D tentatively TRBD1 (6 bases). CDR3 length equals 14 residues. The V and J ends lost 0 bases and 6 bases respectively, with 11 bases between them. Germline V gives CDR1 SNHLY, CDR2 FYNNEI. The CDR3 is CASSEARAGDGYTF. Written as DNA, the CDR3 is TGTGCCAGCAGTGAAGCGCGGGCAGGGGATGGCTACACCTTC.

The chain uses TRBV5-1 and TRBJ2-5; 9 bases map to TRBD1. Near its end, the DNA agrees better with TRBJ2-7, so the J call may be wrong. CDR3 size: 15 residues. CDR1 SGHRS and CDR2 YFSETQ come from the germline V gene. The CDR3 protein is CASSSGQGLTYEQYF. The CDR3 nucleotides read TGCGCCAGCAGCTCCGGACAGGGGTTAACCTACGAGCAGTACTTC.

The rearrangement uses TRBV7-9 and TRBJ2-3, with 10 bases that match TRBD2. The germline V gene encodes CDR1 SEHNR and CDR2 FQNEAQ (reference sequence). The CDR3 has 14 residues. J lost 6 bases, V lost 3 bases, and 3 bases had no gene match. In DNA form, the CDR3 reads TGTGCCAGCAGCTTGGCTAGCGGGAGTGATACGCAGTATTTT. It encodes CASSLASGSDTQYF.

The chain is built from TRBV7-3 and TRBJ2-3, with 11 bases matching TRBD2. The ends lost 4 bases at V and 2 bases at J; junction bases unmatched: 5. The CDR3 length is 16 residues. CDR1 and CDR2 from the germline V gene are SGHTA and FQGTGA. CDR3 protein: CASSSLAGADTDTQYF. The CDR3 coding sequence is TGTGCCAGCAGCTCACTAGCGGGGGCCGACACAGATACGCAGTATTTT.

The CDR3 DNA reads as TGTGCCAGCCCTCGGACGGGAAATACCGGGGAGCTGTTTTTT. Protein sequence: CASPRTGNTGELFF. This chain joins TRBV6-4 and TRBJ2-2, with a tentative D call TRBD2 (5 bases). Germline-derived CDR1 and CDR2 are MRHNA and SNTAGT. The V and J ends lost 8 bases and 5 bases respectively, with 15 bases between them. The CDR3 totals 14 residues.

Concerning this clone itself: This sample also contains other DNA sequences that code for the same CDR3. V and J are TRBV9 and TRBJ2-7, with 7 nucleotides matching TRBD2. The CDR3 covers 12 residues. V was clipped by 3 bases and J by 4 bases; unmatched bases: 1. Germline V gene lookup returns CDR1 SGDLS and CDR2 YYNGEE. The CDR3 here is CASSAGGYEQYF. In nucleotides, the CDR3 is TGTGCCAGCAGCGCGGGGGGTTACGAGCAGTACTTC.

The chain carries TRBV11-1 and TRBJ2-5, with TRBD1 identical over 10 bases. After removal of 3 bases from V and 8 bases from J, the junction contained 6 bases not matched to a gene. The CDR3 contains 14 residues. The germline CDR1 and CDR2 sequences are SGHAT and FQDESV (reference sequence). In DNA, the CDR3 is TGTGCCAGCAGCTTTACCGGGACAGGGGATACCCAGTACTTC. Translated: CASSFTGTGDTQYF.

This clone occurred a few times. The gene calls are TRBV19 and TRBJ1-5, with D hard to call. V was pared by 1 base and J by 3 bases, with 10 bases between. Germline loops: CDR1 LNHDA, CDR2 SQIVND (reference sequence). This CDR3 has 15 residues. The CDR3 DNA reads TGTGCCAGTAGTATAGGTGGCAGAATCAATCAGCCCCAGCATTTT. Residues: CASSIGGRINQPQHF.

In nucleotides, the CDR3 is TGCGCCAGCAGCCAAGATCATCGGGGTGTAGACACCATATATTTT. Translated: CASSQDHRGVDTIYF. The chain recombines TRBV4-3 with TRBJ1-3; no reliable D call. This CDR3 spans 15 amino acids. In germline, CDR1 is LGHNA, CDR2 YSLEER. Trimming pared 0 bases from V and 8 bases from J, leaving 14 bases between.